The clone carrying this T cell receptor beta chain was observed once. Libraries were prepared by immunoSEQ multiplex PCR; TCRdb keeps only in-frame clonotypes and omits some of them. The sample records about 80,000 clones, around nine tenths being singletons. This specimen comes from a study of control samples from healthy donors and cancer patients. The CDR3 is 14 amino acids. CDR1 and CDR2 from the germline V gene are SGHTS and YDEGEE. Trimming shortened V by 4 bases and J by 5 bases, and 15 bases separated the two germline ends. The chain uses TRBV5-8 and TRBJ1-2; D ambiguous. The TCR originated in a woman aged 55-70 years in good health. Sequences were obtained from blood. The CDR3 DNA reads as TGTGCCAGCAGCGGGTGGCAGGCTAGATATGGCTACACCTTC. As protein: CASSGWQARYGYTF.